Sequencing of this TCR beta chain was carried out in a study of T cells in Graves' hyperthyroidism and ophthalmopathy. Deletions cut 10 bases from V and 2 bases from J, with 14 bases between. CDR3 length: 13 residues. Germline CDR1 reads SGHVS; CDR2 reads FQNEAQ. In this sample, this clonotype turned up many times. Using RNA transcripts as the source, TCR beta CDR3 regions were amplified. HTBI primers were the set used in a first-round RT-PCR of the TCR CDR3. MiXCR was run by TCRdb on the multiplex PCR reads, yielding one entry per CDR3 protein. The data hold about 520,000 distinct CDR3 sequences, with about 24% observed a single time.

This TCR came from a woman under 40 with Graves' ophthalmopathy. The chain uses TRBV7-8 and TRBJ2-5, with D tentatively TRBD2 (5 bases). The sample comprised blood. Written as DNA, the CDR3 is TGTGCCACCTCGACAAGCGGACAAGAGACCCAGTACTTC. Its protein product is CATSTSGQETQYF.